These T cell receptor beta chains were read from a single sample in a study of blood T cells in healthy people across ages. Via MiXCR, TCRdb re-called the 5' RACE reads, giving one row per CDR3 protein. In the table there are around 580,000 distinct CDR3 sequences, 40% to 55% of which are singletons. The sample comprised blood. The receptors shown here come from an elderly man in good health. The CDR3 runs from the conserved cysteine through the conserved F or W. Fields, in order: clone size, V gene, D gene, J gene, CDR3 DNA, CDR3 protein. The D gene is left open where the match is weak. The size entry is marked missing in some rows and otherwise reads once, few, many or a size class.

clone_size: few
v_call: TRBV20-1
d_call: .
j_call: TRBJ2-3
cdr3_nt: TGCAGTGCTAGAGCCGGGAGTCCAGATACGCAGTATTTT
cdr3_aa: CSARAGSPDTQYF

clone_size: .
v_call: TRBV20-1
d_call: TRBD2
j_call: TRBJ2-3
cdr3_nt: TGCAGTGCTACAGGGACTAGCGGATACACAGATACGCAGTATTTT
cdr3_aa: CSATGTSGYTDTQYF

clone_size: few
v_call: TRBV20-1
d_call: .
j_call: TRBJ1-6
cdr3_nt: TGCAGTGCTAGAAAGGACAGAATCGAATCGAATTCACCCCTCCACTTT
cdr3_aa: CSARKDRIESNSPLHF

clone_size: few
v_call: TRBV6-1
d_call: TRBD1
j_call: TRBJ1-4
cdr3_nt: TGTGCCAGCAGTGAAGGGGGGACAGGGGAGAAACTGTTTTTT
cdr3_aa: CASSEGGTGEKLFF

clone_size: once
v_call: TRBV28
d_call: .
j_call: TRBJ2-1
cdr3_nt: TGTGCCAGCAGTTCCCTGCAGGGGGAGGAAGATAGGCAGTTCTTC
cdr3_aa: CASSSLQGEEDRQFF

clone_size: .
v_call: TRBV20-1
d_call: TRBD2
j_call: TRBJ2-1
cdr3_nt: TGCAGCGACATAGCGGGATTCAATGAGCAGTTCTTC
cdr3_aa: CSDIAGFNEQFF

clone_size: .
v_call: TRBV7-2
d_call: .
j_call: TRBJ2-2
cdr3_nt: TGTGCCAGCAGCTTAGGGAGGCAGGGCTCCACCGGGGAGCTGTTTTTT
cdr3_aa: CASSLGRQGSTGELFF

clone_size: .
v_call: TRBV12-3/TRBV12-4
d_call: .
j_call: TRBJ1-2
cdr3_nt: TGTGCCAGCAGTTTGCAGGGAGTCTATGGCTACACCTTC
cdr3_aa: CASSLQGVYGYTF

clone_size: few
v_call: TRBV29-1
d_call: .
j_call: TRBJ1-5
cdr3_nt: TGCAGCGGACAGTCAGGAGGGTGGCCCCAGCATTTT
cdr3_aa: CSGQSGGWPQHF

clone_size: .
v_call: TRBV12-3/TRBV12-4
d_call: .
j_call: TRBJ2-5
cdr3_nt: TGTGCCAGCAGCACTGGGGGTAGTAGGGAGACCCAGTACTTC
cdr3_aa: CASSTGGSRETQYF

clone_size: .
v_call: TRBV3-1
d_call: .
j_call: TRBJ1-1
cdr3_nt: TGTGCCAGCAGCCAAGTCAGAGCAGAAGCTTTCTTT
cdr3_aa: CASSQVRAEAFF

clone_size: many
v_call: TRBV5-6
d_call: .
j_call: TRBJ2-5
cdr3_nt: TGTGCCAGCACCCGGGGCTGGGGAACTCAAGAGACCCAGTACTTC
cdr3_aa: CASTRGWGTQETQYF

clone_size: many
v_call: TRBV6-6
d_call: TRBD2
j_call: TRBJ2-1
cdr3_nt: TGTGCCAGCAGTTTAAGCGGGGGGGCCTCGGGGAACAATGAGCAGTTCTTC
cdr3_aa: CASSLSGGASGNNEQFF

clone_size: .
v_call: TRBV9
d_call: TRBD2
j_call: TRBJ2-1
cdr3_nt: TGTGCCAGCAGCGTAGCTACTCTAGCGGGGGGCAAGAATGAGCAGTTCTTC
cdr3_aa: CASSVATLAGGKNEQFF

clone_size: .
v_call: TRBV7-2
d_call: TRBD2
j_call: TRBJ2-3
cdr3_nt: TGTGCCAGCACCTTAGCGGGCTTCTCAGATACGCAGTATTTT
cdr3_aa: CASTLAGFSDTQYF

clone_size: .
v_call: TRBV2
d_call: .
j_call: TRBJ2-7
cdr3_nt: TGTGCCAGCAGTGTCCTAGGGGGTCAGTACTTC
cdr3_aa: CASSVLGGQYF

clone_size: .
v_call: TRBV20-1
d_call: TRBD1
j_call: TRBJ1-4
cdr3_nt: TGCAGTGCTAGAGATCGCAGGGGGCTTTTGGAAAAGAGTGCTAATGAAAAACTGTTTTTT
cdr3_aa: CSARDRRGLLEKSANEKLFF

clone_size: few
v_call: TRBV7-2
d_call: TRBD1
j_call: TRBJ2-7
cdr3_nt: TGTGCCAGCAGCTTAGGAGGACAGGGGGCTACCGAGCAGTACTTC
cdr3_aa: CASSLGGQGATEQYF

clone_size: .
v_call: TRBV20-1
d_call: .
j_call: TRBJ2-7
cdr3_nt: TGCAGTGGTGCGGGACACAGCTACGAGCAGTACTTC
cdr3_aa: CSGAGHSYEQYF

clone_size: .
v_call: TRBV5-6
d_call: .
j_call: TRBJ2-3
cdr3_nt: TGTGCCAGCAGACGTAATGGCAGGGCTCACACAGATACGCAGTATTTT
cdr3_aa: CASRRNGRAHTDTQYF

clone_size: few
v_call: TRBV6-5
d_call: TRBD2
j_call: TRBJ2-7
cdr3_nt: TGTGCCAGCAGTTACTCGAGAATCCGGGAGGTCTCCTACGAGCAGTACTTC
cdr3_aa: CASSYSRIREVSYEQYF

clone_size: few
v_call: TRBV20-1
d_call: .
j_call: TRBJ2-1
cdr3_nt: TGCAGTGCTAGAGCCACAGGGTACAATGAGCAGTTCTTC
cdr3_aa: CSARATGYNEQFF

clone_size: .
v_call: TRBV12-3/TRBV12-4
d_call: TRBD1
j_call: TRBJ2-5
cdr3_nt: TGTGCCAGCAGTCGGGGACAGGCCGACTTAGAGACCCAGTACTTC
cdr3_aa: CASSRGQADLETQYF

clone_size: .
v_call: TRBV2
d_call: .
j_call: TRBJ2-1
cdr3_nt: TGTGCCAGTCGGCTACCACAGAACAATGAGCAGTTCTTC
cdr3_aa: CASRLPQNNEQFF

clone_size: .
v_call: TRBV19
d_call: .
j_call: TRBJ2-1
cdr3_nt: TGTGCCAGTAGTGAACGGGACTTGTCCTACAATGAGCAGTTCTTC
cdr3_aa: CASSERDLSYNEQFF

clone_size: .
v_call: TRBV2
d_call: .
j_call: TRBJ1-6
cdr3_nt: TGTGCCAGCAAGGAGAAACCTCCCCTCCACTTT
cdr3_aa: CASKEKPPLHF

clone_size: .
v_call: TRBV28
d_call: .
j_call: TRBJ1-1
cdr3_nt: TGTGCCAGCAGTTTATCCCCAGGACAGCTGAACACTGAAGCTTTCTTT
cdr3_aa: CASSLSPGQLNTEAFF

clone_size: .
v_call: TRBV28
d_call: TRBD1
j_call: TRBJ2-7
cdr3_nt: TGTGCCAGCAGACAGGGACAGGGCGGAAACGAGCAGTACTTC
cdr3_aa: CASRQGQGGNEQYF

clone_size: .
v_call: TRBV7-3
d_call: TRBD2
j_call: TRBJ2-7
cdr3_nt: TGTGCCAGCAGTCGAAGGGCTAGCGGGATTATGTCCTACGAGCAGTACTTC
cdr3_aa: CASSRRASGIMSYEQYF

clone_size: .
v_call: TRBV4-3
d_call: .
j_call: TRBJ2-7
cdr3_nt: TGCGCCAGCAGCCAAGGACTGGCCTGTTGGCAGTACTTC
cdr3_aa: CASSQGLACWQYF